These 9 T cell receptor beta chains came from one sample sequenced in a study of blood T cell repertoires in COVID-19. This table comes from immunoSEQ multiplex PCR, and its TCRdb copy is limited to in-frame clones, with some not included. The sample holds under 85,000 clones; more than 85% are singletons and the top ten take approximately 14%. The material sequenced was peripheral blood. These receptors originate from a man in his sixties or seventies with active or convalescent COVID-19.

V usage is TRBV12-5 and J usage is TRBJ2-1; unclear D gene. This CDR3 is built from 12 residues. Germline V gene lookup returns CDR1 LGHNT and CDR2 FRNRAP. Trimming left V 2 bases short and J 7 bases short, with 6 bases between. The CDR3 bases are TGTGCTAGTGGTTTGCAAATGAATGAGCAGTTCTTC. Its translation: CASGLQMNEQFF.

CDR3 region: CASGGGGYTYTF. In DNA, the CDR3 is TGCGCCAGCGGGGGGGGTGGCTACACCTACACCTTC. This chain uses TRBV4-1 with TRBJ1-2; D might be TRBD1 (5 bases). This CDR3 is 12 amino acids long. V lost 8 bases and J 10 bases, leaving 17 bases between the germline ends. CDR1 and CDR2 from the germline V gene are MGHRA and YSYEKL.

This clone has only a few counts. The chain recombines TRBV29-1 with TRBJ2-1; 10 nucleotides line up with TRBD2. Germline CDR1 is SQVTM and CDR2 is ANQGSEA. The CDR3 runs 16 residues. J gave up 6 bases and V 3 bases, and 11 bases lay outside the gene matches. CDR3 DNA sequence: TGCAGCGTTGAGTCTAGCGGGAGTTTAGGGGGCAATGAGCAGTTCTTC. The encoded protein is CSVESSGSLGGNEQFF.

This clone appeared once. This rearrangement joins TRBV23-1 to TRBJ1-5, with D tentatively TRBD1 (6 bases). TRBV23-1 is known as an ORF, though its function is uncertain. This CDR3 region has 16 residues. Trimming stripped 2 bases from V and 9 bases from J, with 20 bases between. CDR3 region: CASSQPGQPKSGPQHF. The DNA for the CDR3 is TGCGCCAGCAGTCAACCCGGACAGCCAAAGTCTGGGCCCCAGCATTTT.

As DNA, the CDR3 is TGTGCCAGTGGATACAGGGAAAACACTGAAGCTTTCTTT. It encodes CASGYRENTEAFF. The J gene is TRBJ1-1, the V gene TRBV19, with D possibly TRBD1 on 6 matching bases. Germline V gene sequence: CDR1 LNHDA, CDR2 SQIVND (reference sequence). V was clipped by 8 bases and J by 2 bases, with 12 bases between them. The CDR3 sequence is 13 residues long.

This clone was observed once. As DNA, the CDR3 is TGTGCCAGCAGGCTAGCGGGAGCTAATGAGCAGTTCTTC. Its translation: CASRLAGANEQFF. This chain joins TRBV6-5 and TRBJ2-1, with TRBD2 identical over 10 bases. The germline V gene encodes CDR1 MNHEY and CDR2 SVGAGI. V trimming: 6 bases; J trimming: 7 bases; junction bases outside the gene matches: 3. The CDR3 is 13 residues long.

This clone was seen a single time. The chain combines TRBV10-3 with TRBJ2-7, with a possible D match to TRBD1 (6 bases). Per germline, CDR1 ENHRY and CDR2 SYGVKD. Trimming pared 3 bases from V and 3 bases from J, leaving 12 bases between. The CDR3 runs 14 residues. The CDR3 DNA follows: TGTGCCATCAGTGACCCCGGACAGATCTACGAGCAGTACTTC. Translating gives CAISDPGQIYEQYF.

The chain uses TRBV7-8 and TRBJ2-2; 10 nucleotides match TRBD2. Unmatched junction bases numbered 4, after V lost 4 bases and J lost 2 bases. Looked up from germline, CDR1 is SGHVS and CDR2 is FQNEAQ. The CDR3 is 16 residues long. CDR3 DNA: TGTGCCAGCAGCTCACGGACTAGCGGAAACACCGGGGAGCTGTTTTTT. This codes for CASSSRTSGNTGELFF.

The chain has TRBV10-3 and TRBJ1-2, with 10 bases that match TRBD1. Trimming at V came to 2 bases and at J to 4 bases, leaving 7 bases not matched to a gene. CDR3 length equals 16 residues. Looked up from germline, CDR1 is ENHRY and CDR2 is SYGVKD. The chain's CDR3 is CAISEPTGGASYGYTF. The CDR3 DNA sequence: TGTGCCATCAGTGAGCCGACAGGGGGCGCTTCCTATGGCTACACCTTC.